Below are 28 T cell receptor beta chains sequenced from a single sample in a study of radiotherapy plus CTLA-4 blockade in lung cancer. Some clones are missing from TCRdb's copy, which holds only in-frame ones; the method was immunoSEQ multiplex PCR. This table has roughly 100,000 clones, under 90% appearing once. This material consisted of peripheral blood, taken from a patient treated with radiotherapy plus ipilimumab. Receptors were obtained from a human donor with non-small cell lung cancer that progressed on radiotherapy plus ipilimumab. Some clones in this sample may be carry-over from other donors' samples.

The chain links TRBV5-6 to TRBJ2-1; perhaps D is TRBD1 or TRBD2 (5 bases each). This CDR3 comprises 15 residues. The V gene's germline CDR1 is SGHDT and CDR2 YYEEEE. With 0 bases removed from V and 6 bases from J, the gap between germline ends came to 13 bases. The CDR3 reads CASSLEPWDGNEQFF. CDR3 coding DNA: TGTGCCAGCAGCTTGGAACCGTGGGACGGCAATGAGCAGTTCTTC.

The chain couples TRBV6-5 to TRBJ2-3, with unresolved D. CDR3 length: 12 residues. CDR1 and CDR2 from the germline V gene are MNHEY and SVGAGI. V lost 5 bases and J lost 5, with 8 bases in between. The CDR3 sequence is CASSEGLDTQYF. CDR3 sequence (DNA): TGTGCCAGCAGTGAAGGGCTAGATACGCAGTATTTT.

J is TRBJ2-5 and V is TRBV7-2; D might be TRBD1 (6 bases). The DNA matches TRBJ2-7 better at its end, which makes the J call doubtful. The CDR3 totals 14 residues. Germline CDR1 reads SGHTA; CDR2 reads FQGNSA. In DNA, the CDR3 is TGTGCCAGCAGCTACCGGGACACCTCACACGAGCAGTACTTC. Translation: CASSYRDTSHEQYF.

The genes are TRBV18 and TRBJ1-1; D is undetermined. Germline values: CDR1 KGHSH, CDR2 LQKENI. With 2 bases removed from V and 3 bases from J, the gap between germline ends came to 10 bases. This CDR3 region has 14 residues. The CDR3 region is CASSPGLGDTEAFF. The CDR3 DNA reads as TGTGCCAGCTCACCAGGTCTTGGGGACACTGAAGCTTTCTTT.

The V and J genes are TRBV4-1 and TRBJ1-5, with a weak D call TRBD1 (5 bases). The CDR3 spans 13 residues. CDR1 and CDR2 from the germline V gene are MGHRA and YSYEKL. V gave up 4 bases and J gave up 5 bases, with 9 bases separating them. The CDR3, as DNA: TGCGCCAGCAGCCGTGCAGGGCATCAGCCCCAGCATTTT. Translated, it gives CASSRAGHQPQHF.

A few counts support this clone. This chain uses TRBV19 with TRBJ1-2; 7 nucleotides agree with TRBD1. V lost 8 bases to trimming and J lost 1 base; unmatched junction nucleotides: 4. The germline V gene encodes CDR1 LNHDA and CDR2 SQIVND (reference sequence). CDR3 size: 13 residues. The CDR3 DNA reads TGTGCCAGTCGCAACAGGGGTAACTATGGCTACACCTTC. Amino acids: CASRNRGNYGYTF. Full variable domain (outside the CDR3, taken from reference TRBV19 and TRBJ1-2): DGGITQSPKYLFRKEGQNVTLSCEQNLNHDAMYWYRQDPGQGLRLIYYSQIVNDFQKGDIAEGYSVSREKKESFPLTVTSAQKNPTAFYLCASRNRGNYGYTFGSGTRLTVV.

The chain is built from TRBV7-9 and TRBJ1-2, with D possibly matching TRBD1 (5 bases). Germline CDR1 reads SEHNR; CDR2 reads FQNEAQ (reference sequence). V was trimmed by 1 base and J by 4 bases, leaving 10 bases between them. The CDR3 extends over 14 amino acids. The CDR3 is CASSLELGTYGYTF. Written as DNA, the CDR3 is TGTGCCAGCAGCTTAGAACTGGGGACCTATGGCTACACCTTC.

The V and J genes are TRBV6-5 and TRBJ2-5; D uncertain. V dropped 4 bases and J dropped 5 bases, with 17 bases sitting between them. Germline V gene lookup returns CDR1 MNHEY and CDR2 SVGAGI. CDR3 size: 15 residues. The CDR3: CASSWSGSSGETQYF. In DNA form, the CDR3 reads TGTGCCAGCAGTTGGTCAGGCTCCAGTGGGGAGACCCAGTACTTC.

This clone was detected many times. The chain uses TRBV21-1 and TRBJ2-7; the table's D call, TRBD1, was not checked against the DNA. TRBV21-1 is an annotated pseudogene. The CDR3 runs to 16 residues. The CDR3 DNA reads TGTGCCAGCAGCAAAGTAAGGACACCTGTGGCCTACGAGCAGTACTTC. The encoded protein is CASSKVRTPVAYEQYF.

This chain uses TRBV6-6 with TRBJ2-3; D is possibly TRBD2 (5 bases). Germline CDR1 is MNHNY and CDR2 is SVGAGI (reference sequence). This CDR3 region has 15 residues. Trimming left V 5 bases short and J 3 bases short, with 15 bases between. CDR3 protein: CASSRSGDWTDTQYF. The DNA of the CDR3 is TGTGCCAGCAGTAGGAGCGGAGATTGGACAGATACGCAGTATTTT.

This sequence joins TRBV19 and TRBJ2-1, with TRBD2 identical over 11 bases. The V segment lost 3 bases and the J segment 0 bases; nucleotides outside the gene matches: 1. Germline loops: CDR1 LNHDA, CDR2 SQIVND (reference sequence). CDR3 length equals 16 residues. CDR3 amino acids: CASSMLAGGSYNEQFF. CDR3 nucleotide sequence: TGTGCCAGTAGTATGCTAGCGGGGGGCTCCTACAATGAGCAGTTCTTC.

This sequence joins TRBV6-5 and TRBJ2-5, with D unclear. Germline V gene lookup returns CDR1 MNHEY and CDR2 SVGAGI. The germline V and J ends were trimmed by 6 bases and 1 base, with 9 bases remaining between them. This CDR3 is 13 amino acids long. The CDR3 DNA reads as TGTGCCAGCAGGTTAACACTCCAAGAGACCCAGTACTTC. Translated, it gives CASRLTLQETQYF.

CDR3 in amino acids: CASSLVVGGDTDTQYF. The DNA of the CDR3 is TGTGCCAGCAGCTTAGTTGTCGGGGGGGACACAGATACGCAGTATTTT. The chain couples TRBV7-9 to TRBJ2-3; 8 bases map to TRBD2. The CDR3 covers 16 residues. Germline values: CDR1 SEHNR, CDR2 FQNEAQ (reference sequence). After removal of 1 base from V and 2 bases from J, the junction contained 5 bases not matched to a gene.

This chain connects TRBV11-2 to TRBJ2-2; TRBD1 agrees at 7 bases. Germline assignment: CDR1 SGHAT and CDR2 FQNNGV. The CDR3 loop spans 17 amino acids. J gave up 3 bases and V 5 bases, and 12 bases lay outside the gene matches. The DNA of the CDR3 is TGTGCCAGCAGCCCAGGGGGTCGACTTATCTACACCGGGGAGCTGTTTTTT. It translates to CASSPGGRLIYTGELFF.

The V and J genes are TRBV4-1 and TRBJ1-1, with 8 bases identical to TRBD1. Germline CDR1 and CDR2: MGHRA and YSYEKL. V shed 3 bases, J shed 4 bases, and the junction held 7 bases outside the gene matches. This CDR3 is 15 amino acids long. The CDR3 protein is CASSQRQGTGTEAFF. The CDR3 nucleotides read TGCGCCAGCAGCCAGAGACAGGGGACCGGCACTGAAGCTTTCTTT.

The chain recombines TRBV4-3 with TRBJ2-3, with D perhaps assigned TRBD1 or TRBD2 (7 bases each). V was pared by 4 bases and J by 3 bases, with 17 bases between. The CDR3 covers 16 residues. Germline V lookup: CDR1 LGHNA, CDR2 YSLEER. The CDR3 DNA sequence: TGCGCCAGCAGCCCCCGCGGGCAGGGGGGGACAGATACGCAGTATTTT. It is translated as CASSPRGQGGTDTQYF.

The V gene is TRBV28, the J gene TRBJ1-2; 7 bases are shared with TRBD1. Per germline, CDR1 MDHEN and CDR2 SYDVKM. V lost 6 bases, J lost 8 bases, and 21 bases stayed unmatched. This CDR3 contains 17 residues. CDR3 amino acids: CASRGNSGGASREGYTF. The DNA of the CDR3 is TGTGCCAGCAGGGGGAACTCAGGGGGGGCCTCCCGAGAAGGCTACACCTTC.

The chain couples TRBV30 to TRBJ1-1, with no clear D. Trimming removed 0 bases at V and 2 bases at J, with 7 bases between. The germline gives CDR1 GTSNPN, CDR2 SVGIG (reference sequence). This CDR3 comprises 13 residues. CDR3: CAWSVGDNTEAFF. CDR3 in DNA: TGTGCCTGGAGTGTCGGTGATAACACTGAAGCTTTCTTT.

With respect to this clone: The junction does not match germline at one end; this may be a read error. This chain joins TRBV6-1 and TRBJ2-1; D ambiguous. Germline CDR1 is MNHNS and CDR2 is SASEGT. This CDR3 comprises 9 residues. The CDR3: CASSLLPIF. As DNA, the CDR3 is TGTGCCAGCAGCCTCCTGCCGATCTTC.

V gene TRBV4-3 combines with J gene TRBJ1-5, with D possibly matching TRBD1 (5 bases). The germline V gene encodes CDR1 LGHNA and CDR2 YSLEER. Trimming took off 0 bases at V and 6 bases at J, with 12 bases between the two ends. CDR3 size: 15 residues. CDR3 protein: CASSQDIGGSQPQHF. The CDR3 DNA is TGCGCCAGCAGCCAAGATATCGGGGGTAGTCAGCCCCAGCATTTT.

The chain couples TRBV5-1 to TRBJ2-3; D possibly matches TRBD1 or TRBD2 (5 bases each). The CDR3 has 16 amino acids. The germline CDR1 and CDR2 sequences are SGHRS and YFSETQ. V was pared by 2 bases and J by 5 bases, with 18 bases between. CDR3 residues: CASSFNPGRGLDTQYF. CDR3 DNA: TGCGCCAGCAGCTTTAACCCGGGACGAGGCCTAGATACGCAGTATTTT.

The chain combines TRBV4-3 with TRBJ1-5; 7 bases agree with TRBD1. Germline loops: CDR1 LGHNA, CDR2 YSLEER. V lost 0 bases and J lost 2; bases outside the gene matches: 4. This CDR3 spans 16 amino acids. The CDR3 coding sequence is TGCGCCAGCAGCCAAGAATTCGGGACAGGCAATCAGCCCCAGCATTTT. Translated: CASSQEFGTGNQPQHF.

The genes are TRBV4-3 and TRBJ1-4; 7 bases match TRBD1. This CDR3 comprises 17 residues. Trimming took 1 base from V and 6 from J; bases not matched to a gene: 11. Per germline, CDR1 LGHNA and CDR2 YSLEER. CDR3 sequence: CASSQGRSDRYYEKLFF. The CDR3, as DNA: TGCGCCAGCAGCCAAGGTCGGTCGGACAGGTATTATGAAAAACTGTTTTTT.

The genes are TRBV6-1 and TRBJ2-1, with 12 bases that match TRBD2. CDR3 length equals 15 residues. Germline-derived CDR1 and CDR2 are MNHNS and SASEGT. J gave up 8 bases and V 2 bases, and 4 bases lay outside the gene matches. CDR3 residues: CASSELAGGPDEQFF. DNA for the CDR3: TGTGCCAGCAGTGAACTAGCGGGGGGGCCCGATGAGCAGTTCTTC.

This chain links TRBV6-5 with TRBJ1-4; 8 bases are a match to TRBD1. Looked up from germline, CDR1 is MNHEY and CDR2 is SVGAGI. The length of the CDR3 is 14 residues. The J segment lost 10 bases and the V segment lost 7 bases, leaving 11 bases of the junction unmatched. The CDR3 bases are TGTGCCAGCACGACAGGGGAAAATTGGGGAAAACTGTTTTTT. Its protein product is CASTTGENWGKLFF.

This rearrangement joins TRBV18 to TRBJ1-6, with a possible D match to TRBD1 (6 bases). CDR3 length equals 19 residues. Germline loops: CDR1 KGHSH, CDR2 LQKENI. Trimming shortened V by 1 base and J by 0 bases, and 16 bases separated the two germline ends. CDR3 in amino acids: CASSPRTAMDSSYNSPLHF. CDR3 bases: TGTGCCAGCTCACCACGGACAGCGATGGATAGCTCCTATAATTCACCCCTCCACTTT.

The genes are TRBV5-1 and TRBJ2-5; no reliable D call. V gave up 0 bases and J gave up 1 base, with 7 bases separating them. CDR3 size: 14 residues. Germline CDR1 and CDR2: SGHRS and YFSETQ. The CDR3 loop reads CASSLGYGQETQYF. CDR3 sequence (DNA): TGCGCCAGCAGCTTGGGCTACGGCCAAGAGACCCAGTACTTC.

The chain combines TRBV30 with TRBJ1-5; TRBD1 is a possible D gene (5 bases). The CDR3 loop spans 12 amino acids. The V gene's germline CDR1 is GTSNPN and CDR2 SVGIG (reference sequence). V lost 6 bases to trimming and J lost 4 bases, with 10 bases between them. The CDR3 loop reads CACQQGNQPQHF. In DNA form, the CDR3 reads TGTGCCTGCCAGCAGGGTAATCAGCCCCAGCATTTT.